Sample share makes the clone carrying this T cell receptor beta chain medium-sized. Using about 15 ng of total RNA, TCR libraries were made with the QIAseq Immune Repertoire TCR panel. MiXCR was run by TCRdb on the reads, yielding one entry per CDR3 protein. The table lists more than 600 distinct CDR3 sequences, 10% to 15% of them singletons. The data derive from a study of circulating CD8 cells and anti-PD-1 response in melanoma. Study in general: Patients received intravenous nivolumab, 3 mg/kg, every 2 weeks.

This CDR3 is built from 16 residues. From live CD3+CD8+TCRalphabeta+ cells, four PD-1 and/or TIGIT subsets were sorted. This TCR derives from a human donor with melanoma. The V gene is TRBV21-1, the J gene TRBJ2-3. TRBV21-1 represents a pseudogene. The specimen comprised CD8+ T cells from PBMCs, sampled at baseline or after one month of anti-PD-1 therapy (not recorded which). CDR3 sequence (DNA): TGTGCCAGCAGCAAAGTTCTCGCGGAGTCCACAGATACGCAGTATTTT. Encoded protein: CASSKVLAESTDTQYF.